The sequence of this TCR beta chain was determined in a study of blood T cell repertoires in COVID-19. Study context: Donors in the United States, Italy and Spain gave samples during acute or convalescent COVID-19. From T cells, B-cell-depleted T cells, or PBMCs came the material, which was cDNA or gDNA.

Original handling: Reference gene primer amplification gave estimated nucleated cell counts. Data came from immunoSEQ multiplex PCR; TCRdb stores just in-frame clones and leaves some out. V, J and clone size are taken as reported in that table, and D and trimming were inferred from the DNA itself. The sample consists of 120,000 or so clones, approximately 80% of them appearing once. This clone was detected only once. V was cut by 3 bases and J by 5 bases, with 17 bases left in between. Per germline, CDR1 SNHLY and CDR2 FYNNEI. The CDR3 contains 15 residues. Sequenced material: peripheral blood. This chain links TRBV2 with TRBJ2-7; D might be TRBD1 (6 bases). The TCR originated in a human donor in a cohort sampled during active COVID-19. CDR3 sequence (DNA): TGTGCCAGCAGTGAGTCAGGGGCCCGTCGGGACGAGCAGTACTTC. The encoded protein is CASSESGARRDEQYF.